These 16 T cell receptor beta chains came from one sample sequenced in a study of cytomegalovirus exposure and HLA in healthy donors. Vbeta (60) and Jbeta (13) primers were used in the PCR. Sequencing used immunoSEQ multiplex PCR; TCRdb keeps in-frame clones, though not all of them. The table shows about 130,000 clones, with about 74% occurring only once. The source material was PBMCs. The receptors here all came from a man aged 35 to 55 in good health and CMV-seropositive.

On this clone itself: The junction and the germline gene differ at one end; a read error may be behind it. The V call is TRBV7-9, the J call TRBJ1-1, with D possibly matching TRBD1 (5 bases). The CDR3 is made up of 12 amino acids. Germline V CDR1 and CDR2: SEHNR, FQNEAQ (reference sequence). The CDR3 DNA reads TGTTCCAGCAGCTTATCAGGGACTGAAGCTTTCTTT. Translating gives CSSSLSGTEAFF.

A few counts support this clone. The chain has TRBV2 and TRBJ1-1; D possibly corresponds to TRBD1 (5 bases). Germline assignment: CDR1 SNHLY and CDR2 FYNNEI. This CDR3 has 13 amino acids. Trimming removed 4 bases at V and 5 bases at J, with 11 bases between. The chain's CDR3 is CASSGQIKTEAFF. CDR3 in DNA: TGTGCCAGCAGTGGACAGATTAAGACTGAAGCTTTCTTT.

V and J are TRBV30 and TRBJ2-1; 13 bases are a match to TRBD2. Germline CDR1 and CDR2: GTSNPN and SVGIG (reference sequence). Trimming took 6 bases from V and 4 from J; bases not matched to a gene: 3. This CDR3 is built from 14 residues. The CDR3 nucleotides read TGTGCCTGCCTGACTAGCGGGGGGTACAATGAGCAGTTCTTC. This gives the protein CACLTSGGYNEQFF.

This clone was seen more than once but under ten times. This chain joins TRBV19 and TRBJ2-2; D possibly corresponds to TRBD2 (6 bases). From germline, CDR1 is LNHDA and CDR2 SQIVND (reference sequence). The CDR3 consists of 15 residues. Trimming stripped 5 bases from V and 3 bases from J, with 13 bases between. CDR3 amino acids: CASSPVGTYTGELFF. DNA for the CDR3: TGTGCCAGTAGTCCCGTAGGGACTTACACCGGGGAGCTGTTTTTT.

The chain is built from TRBV5-5 and TRBJ1-6; 9 positions agree with TRBD1. CDR3 size: 18 residues. Germline CDR1 and CDR2: SGHKS and YYEKEE (reference sequence). With 4 bases clipped from V and 5 bases from J, the junction kept 13 bases outside the gene matches. The CDR3 loop is CASSLRQQGARNNSPLHF. The CDR3 DNA sequence: TGTGCCAGCAGCCTACGTCAACAGGGGGCAAGAAATAATTCACCCCTCCACTTT.

The CDR3 protein is CAWSGAGVQQPQHF. In DNA form, the CDR3 reads TGTGCCTGGAGTGGAGCAGGGGTCCAACAGCCCCAGCATTTT. The V gene is TRBV30, the J gene TRBJ1-5; the D gene is possibly TRBD1 (6 bases). This CDR3 has 14 amino acids. Trimming removed 1 base at V and 7 bases at J, with 14 bases between. Germline CDR1 is GTSNPN and CDR2 is SVGIG (reference sequence).

The V gene is TRBV15, the J gene TRBJ2-1; possibly TRBD2 for D (6 bases). CDR3 length equals 15 residues. Germline values: CDR1 LNHNV, CDR2 YYDKDF (reference sequence). Trimming pared 1 base from V and 1 base from J, leaving 8 bases between. CDR3 protein: CATSRAGESYNEQFF. CDR3 coding DNA: TGTGCCACCAGCAGAGCGGGAGAGTCCTACAATGAGCAGTTCTTC.

The chain is built from TRBV25-1 and TRBJ2-7; possible D gene TRBD1, 6 bases. V lost 7 bases and J lost 0, with 16 bases in between. Germline CDR1 and CDR2: MGHDK and SYGVNS. The CDR3 totals 15 residues. The CDR3 region has the DNA TGTGCCAGCATCCAAGGGGCAGGGGCCTCCTACGAGCAGTACTTC. It is translated as CASIQGAGASYEQYF.

The genes are TRBV5-4 and TRBJ1-2; no clear D gene. V lost 0 bases and J lost 0, with 9 bases in between. The CDR3 length is 15 residues. Germline CDR1 SGHNT, CDR2 YYREEE (reference sequence). CDR3: CASSLVAGSNYGYTF. The CDR3 DNA is TGTGCCAGCAGCTTGGTGGCAGGCTCTAACTATGGCTACACCTTC. Supplemented by reference TRBV5-4 and TRBJ1-2, the full variable domain reads ETGVTQSPTHLIKTRGQQVTLRCSSQSGHNTVSWYQQALGQGPQFIFQYYREEENGRGNFPPRFSGLQFPNYSSELNVNALELDDSALYLCASSLVAGSNYGYTFGSGTRLTVV.

The chain employs TRBV28 and TRBJ1-2; D is undetermined. V was pared by 7 bases and J by 1 base, with 19 bases between. Germline V gives CDR1 MDHEN, CDR2 SYDVKM. CDR3 length: 16 amino acids. The CDR3 bases are TGTGCCAGCACCACCTCCAGTAAACCTGATAACTATGGCTACACCTTC. Amino acid sequence: CASTTSSKPDNYGYTF.

This rearrangement joins TRBV5-4 to TRBJ2-1, with 7 bases matching TRBD2. Germline-derived CDR1 and CDR2 are SGHNT and YYREEE (reference sequence). The trim removed 0 bases at V and 0 bases at J, leaving 3 bases unmatched. The CDR3 runs to 16 residues. The CDR3 DNA reads TGTGCCAGCAGCTTGGGCGGGAGCGGCTCCTACAATGAGCAGTTCTTC. The encoded protein is CASSLGGSGSYNEQFF.

This chain joins TRBV5-5 and TRBJ2-2, with 7 bases aligning to TRBD1. Germline CDR1 SGHKS, CDR2 YYEKEE (reference sequence). The CDR3 consists of 14 residues. With V trimmed by 5 bases and J by 4 bases, 5 bases remained unmatched. The CDR3 DNA reads as TGTGCCAGCAGTCGACAGGGTGGCACCGGGGAGCTGTTTTTT. Translation gives CASSRQGGTGELFF.

There are a few counts of this clone. This sequence joins TRBV6-5 and TRBJ2-1; no definite D call. Germline V gene data show CDR1 as MNHEY and CDR2 as SVGAGI. CDR3 length: 15 residues. V was shortened by 2 bases and J by 5 bases, with 13 bases between the two germline ends. This chain's CDR3 is CASSYAASRNNEQFF. The DNA for the CDR3 is TGTGCCAGCAGTTACGCAGCTTCTAGGAACAATGAGCAGTTCTTC.

This chain joins TRBV5-1 and TRBJ2-7; maybe TRBD2 (6 bases). V dropped 4 bases and J dropped 4 bases, with 12 bases sitting between them. The CDR3 length is 13 residues. Germline V lookup: CDR1 SGHRS, CDR2 YFSETQ. In nucleotides, the CDR3 is TGCGCCAGCAGCCCTGAGGGGAGGTACGAGCAGTACTTC. Amino acids: CASSPEGRYEQYF.

The rearrangement links TRBV14 to TRBJ2-7; D not certain. The CDR3 length is 13 residues. The germline gives CDR1 SGHDN, CDR2 FVKESK. The ends were cut back, 7 bases at V and 1 base at J, with 11 bases in the middle. Written as DNA, the CDR3 is TGTGCCAGCATACCCAGGTTGTCCTACGAGCAGTACTTC. Its translation: CASIPRLSYEQYF.

CDR3 nucleotides: TGTGCCACCTCAGGAGGTCGGGGTCGAATCGGGGAGCTGTTTTTT. Its protein product is CATSGGRGRIGELFF. This rearrangement joins TRBV5-4 to TRBJ2-2; possible D gene TRBD2, 5 bases. CDR1 SGHNT and CDR2 YYREEE come from the germline V gene (reference sequence). This CDR3 is 15 amino acids long. V was shortened by 9 bases and J by 7 bases, with 22 bases between the two germline ends.